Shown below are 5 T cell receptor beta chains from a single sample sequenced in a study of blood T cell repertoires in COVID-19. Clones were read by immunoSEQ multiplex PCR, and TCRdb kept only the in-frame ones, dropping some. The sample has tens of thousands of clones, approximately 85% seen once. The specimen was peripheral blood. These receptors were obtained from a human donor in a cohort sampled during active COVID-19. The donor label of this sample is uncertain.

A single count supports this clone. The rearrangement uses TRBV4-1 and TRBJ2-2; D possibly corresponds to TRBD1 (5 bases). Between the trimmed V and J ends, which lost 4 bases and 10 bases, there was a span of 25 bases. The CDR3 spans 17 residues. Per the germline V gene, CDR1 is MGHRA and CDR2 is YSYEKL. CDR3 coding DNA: TGCGCCAGCAGCCGACTTCCTGGGGCGAAATTAGGAGAGGAGCTGTTTTTT. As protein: CASSRLPGAKLGEELFF.

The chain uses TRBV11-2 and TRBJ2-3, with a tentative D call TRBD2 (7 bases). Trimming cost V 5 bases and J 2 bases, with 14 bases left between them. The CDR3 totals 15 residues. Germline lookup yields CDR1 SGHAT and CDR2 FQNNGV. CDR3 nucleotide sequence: TGTGCCAGCAGCCCCTGGGGGGGGGCCACAGATACGCAGTATTTT. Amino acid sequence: CASSPWGGATDTQYF.

As DNA, the CDR3 is TGTGCCAGTAGTATGGAGGCCCCTCGCGAGCAGTACTTC. This translates into CASSMEAPREQYF. The chain joins TRBV19 to TRBJ2-7; maybe TRBD2 (5 bases). This CDR3 is 13 amino acids long. Trimming left V 3 bases short and J 6 bases short, with 12 bases between. CDR1 is LNHDA and CDR2 is SQIVND in the germline V gene (reference sequence).

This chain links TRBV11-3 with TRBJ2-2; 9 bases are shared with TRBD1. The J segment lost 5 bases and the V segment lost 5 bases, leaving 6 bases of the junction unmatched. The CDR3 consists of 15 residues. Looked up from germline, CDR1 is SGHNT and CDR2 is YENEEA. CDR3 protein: CASSPRDRVTGELFF. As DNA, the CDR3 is TGTGCCAGCAGCCCCCGGGACAGGGTTACCGGGGAGCTGTTTTTT.

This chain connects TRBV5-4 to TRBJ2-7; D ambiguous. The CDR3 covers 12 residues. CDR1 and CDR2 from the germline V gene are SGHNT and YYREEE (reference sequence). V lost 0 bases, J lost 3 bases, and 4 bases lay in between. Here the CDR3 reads CASSLANYEQYF. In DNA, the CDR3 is TGTGCCAGCAGCTTGGCAAACTACGAGCAGTACTTC.